This T cell receptor beta chain is drawn from a study of glioma-infiltrating T cells after dendritic cell vaccination. CDR3 length equals 14 residues. The germline CDR1 and CDR2 sequences are SGHTA and FQGNSA. Described time point: after dendritic cell vaccination, including at tumor progression/relapse. Measured with immunoSEQ multiplex PCR; TCRdb has only the in-frame clones, and not every one. The table lists some 46,000 clones, about nine tenths of them singletons, with around 5% in the top ten. The chain links TRBV7-2 to TRBJ2-5, with TRBD2 as a possible D gene (6 bases). The end of the DNA is better explained by TRBJ2-7, so the J call may be wrong. The origin of this receptor is a human donor with glioblastoma. Source: blood, taken after dendritic cell vaccination. CDR3 nucleotide sequence: TGTGCCAGCAGCCAGACCGCGGGGCCGTACGAGCAGTACTTC. Protein sequence: CASSQTAGPYEQYF.